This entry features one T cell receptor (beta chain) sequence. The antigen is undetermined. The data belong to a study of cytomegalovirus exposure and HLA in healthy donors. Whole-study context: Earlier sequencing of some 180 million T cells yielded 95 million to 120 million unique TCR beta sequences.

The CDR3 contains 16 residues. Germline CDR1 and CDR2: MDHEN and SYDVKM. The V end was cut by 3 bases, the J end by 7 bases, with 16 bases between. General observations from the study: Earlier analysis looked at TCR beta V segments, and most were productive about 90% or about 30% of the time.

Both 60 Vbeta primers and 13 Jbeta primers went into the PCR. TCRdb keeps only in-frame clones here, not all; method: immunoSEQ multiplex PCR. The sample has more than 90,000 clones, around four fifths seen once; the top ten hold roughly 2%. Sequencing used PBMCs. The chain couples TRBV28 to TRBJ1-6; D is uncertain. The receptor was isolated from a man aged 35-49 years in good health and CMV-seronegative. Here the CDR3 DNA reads TGTGCCAGCAGTTTCTCGACTGGGCCGGGAAATTCACCCCTCCACTTT. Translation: CASSFSTGPGNSPLHF.